These 18 T cell receptor beta chains share one sample of origin, sequenced in a study of blood T cell repertoires in COVID-19. Some clones are missing from TCRdb's copy, which holds only in-frame ones; the method was immunoSEQ multiplex PCR. The top ten hold roughly 2% of the sample, which has about 170,000 clones, around four fifths seen once. Specimen: peripheral blood. The receptors stem from a woman older than 75 with acute or convalescent COVID-19.

J is TRBJ2-7 and V is TRBV29-1; no clear D gene. The germline V gene has CDR1 SQVTM and CDR2 ANQGSEA. The CDR3 covers 15 residues. V was clipped by 0 bases and J by 2 bases, with 14 bases between them. CDR3 residues: CSVEDLRAFPYEQYF. The CDR3 DNA follows: TGCAGCGTTGAAGATCTGAGAGCGTTTCCCTACGAGCAGTACTTC.

This chain joins TRBV10-3 and TRBJ1-6; 7 bases map to TRBD1. The CDR3 covers 17 residues. The germline gives CDR1 ENHRY, CDR2 SYGVKD. J lost 0 bases, V lost 5 bases, and 7 bases had no gene match. This CDR3 reads CAISPETGSSYNSPLHF. The CDR3 region has the DNA TGTGCCATCAGTCCAGAGACAGGGAGCTCCTATAATTCACCCCTCCACTTT.

The chain links TRBV6-5 to TRBJ1-4; D is unclear. Germline assignment: CDR1 MNHEY and CDR2 SVGAGI. The CDR3 extends over 14 amino acids. The V end lost 6 bases, the J end lost 6 bases, and 14 bases lay between the germline ends. CDR3 nucleotides: TGTGCCAGCAGCACTTCCGGGGTTTATGAAAAACTGTTTTTT. Translating it yields CASSTSGVYEKLFF.

The chain carries TRBV7-2 and TRBJ1-3; no clear D gene. The germline V gene encodes CDR1 SGHTA and CDR2 FQGNSA. The CDR3 contains 16 residues. The V end was cut by 0 bases, the J end by 2 bases, with 11 bases between. Here the CDR3 reads CASSLASQLPGNTIYF. DNA for the CDR3: TGTGCCAGCAGCTTAGCTTCACAGTTACCTGGAAACACCATATATTTT.

The chain joins TRBV3-1 (or the pseudogene TRBV3-2) to TRBJ2-3; 7 bases match TRBD2. CDR3 length: 16 residues. Germline values: CDR1 LGHDT, CDR2 YNNKEL (reference sequence). J gave up 2 bases and V 1 base, and 6 bases lay outside the gene matches. Here the CDR3 DNA reads TGTGCCAGCAGCCAAGTCCCCGGACTAGTCACAGATACGCAGTATTTT. This translates into CASSQVPGLVTDTQYF.

The V and J genes are TRBV5-1 and TRBJ1-4; no clear D gene. Germline V lookup: CDR1 SGHRS, CDR2 YFSETQ. The V end lost 3 bases, the J end lost 5 bases, and 14 bases lay between the germline ends. The CDR3 is 15 residues long. As DNA, the CDR3 is TGCGCCAGCAGCTCGGGTAGGACGGGGAATGAAAAACTGTTTTTT. Translated, it gives CASSSGRTGNEKLFF.

A few counts support this clone. The chain uses TRBV11-1 and TRBJ2-2; D possibly corresponds to TRBD2 (6 bases). CDR3 length: 15 amino acids. CDR1 and CDR2 (germline): SGHAT, FQDESV (reference sequence). Trimming left V 5 bases short and J 1 base short, with 11 bases between. CDR3 protein: CASSRDFGNTGELFF. The CDR3 coding sequence is TGTGCCAGCAGCCGGGACTTTGGGAACACCGGGGAGCTGTTTTTT. Complete variable domain (other parts from reference TRBV11-1 and TRBJ2-2): EAEVAQSPRYKITEKSQAVAFWCDPISGHATLYWYRQILGQGPELLVQFQDESVVDDSQLPKDRFSAERLKGVDSTLKIQPAELGDSAMYLCASSRDFGNTGELFFGEGSRLTVL.

V and J are TRBV5-1 and TRBJ2-3; 9 positions match TRBD2. The CDR3 covers 15 residues. The J segment lost 4 bases and the V segment lost 3 bases, leaving 6 bases of the junction unmatched. CDR1 is SGHRS, CDR2 YFSETQ, per germline. CDR3: CASSWTAGGADTQYF. The CDR3 bases are TGCGCCAGCAGCTGGACAGCGGGGGGAGCAGATACGCAGTATTTT. Complete variable domain (other parts from reference TRBV5-1 and TRBJ2-3): KAGVTQTPRYLIKTRGQQVTLSCSPISGHRSVSWYQQTPGQGLQFLFEYFSETQRNKGNFPGRFSGRQFSNSRSEMNVSTLELGDSALYLCASSWTAGGADTQYFGPGTRLTVL.

The V gene is TRBV30, the J gene TRBJ1-1; D ambiguous. The CDR3 is 11 amino acids. Germline V CDR1 and CDR2: GTSNPN, SVGIG (reference sequence). V lost 5 bases to trimming and J lost 6 bases, with 10 bases between them. Here the CDR3 DNA reads TGTGCCTGGTCCTACCGGGCTGAAGCTTTCTTT. This sequence encodes CAWSYRAEAFF.

The chain has TRBV5-1 and TRBJ2-3, with 9 bases that match TRBD2. The length of the CDR3 is 16 residues. Germline trimming cut 1 base from V and 4 bases from J; bases unmatched to any gene: 7. Germline values: CDR1 SGHRS, CDR2 YFSETQ. This chain's CDR3 is CASSLSSSGAADTQYF. The CDR3 DNA reads TGCGCCAGCAGCTTGTCGTCTAGCGGGGCAGCAGATACGCAGTATTTT. The whole variable domain, remainder taken from reference TRBV5-1 and TRBJ2-3, is KAGVTQTPRYLIKTRGQQVTLSCSPISGHRSVSWYQQTPGQGLQFLFEYFSETQRNKGNFPGRFSGRQFSNSRSEMNVSTLELGDSALYLCASSLSSSGAADTQYFGPGTRLTVL.

By share, this clone ranks as medium-sized. V is TRBV7-9 and J is TRBJ1-1; a weak D match, TRBD1 (6 bases). Trimming removed 6 bases at V and 6 bases at J, with 14 bases between. Looked up from germline, CDR1 is SEHNR and CDR2 is FQNEAQ (reference sequence). The CDR3 has 13 amino acids. CDR3 in amino acids: CASSRQEVAEAFF. The CDR3 coding sequence is TGTGCCAGCAGTCGACAGGAGGTGGCTGAAGCTTTCTTT.

The V and J genes are TRBV5-4 and TRBJ2-3; 8 positions match TRBD1. With 0 bases clipped from V and 1 base from J, the junction kept 1 base outside the gene matches. The V gene's germline CDR1 is SGHNT and CDR2 YYREEE (reference sequence). The CDR3 extends over 15 amino acids. The CDR3 here is CASSLDRGGTDTQYF. The CDR3 DNA sequence: TGTGCCAGCAGCTTGGACAGGGGGGGCACAGATACGCAGTATTTT.

The chain combines TRBV6-1 with TRBJ2-7, with D maybe TRBD1 (5 bases). This CDR3 is built from 14 residues. Germline CDR1 is MNHNS and CDR2 is SASEGT. V was pared by 1 base and J by 3 bases, with 10 bases between. The CDR3 DNA is TGTGCCAGCAGTGAAGGGCCAGGGATCTACGAGCAGTACTTC. It is translated as CASSEGPGIYEQYF.

This chain links TRBV3-1 (or the pseudogene TRBV3-2) with TRBJ1-2; D call uncertain. CDR3 length: 14 amino acids. Trimming left V 1 base short and J 2 bases short, with 8 bases between. The germline CDR1 and CDR2 sequences are LGHDT and YNNKEL (reference sequence). DNA for the CDR3: TGTGCCAGCAGCCAAGCTTCCGGGAACTATGGCTACACCTTC. It specifies CASSQASGNYGYTF.

The chain couples TRBV25-1 to TRBJ1-1; no reliable D call. V lost 8 bases, J lost 4 bases, and 20 bases lay in between. The CDR3 sequence is 15 residues long. CDR1 is MGHDK and CDR2 is SYGVNS in the germline V gene. CDR3 coding DNA: TGTGCCAGCGTGAGGCGGGGAAGGTTGGCCACTGAAGCTTTCTTT. Protein sequence: CASVRRGRLATEAFF.

The V and J genes are TRBV10-3 and TRBJ2-3, with TRBD1 matching over 7 bases. Germline assignment: CDR1 ENHRY and CDR2 SYGVKD. The CDR3 length is 16 residues. The V segment lost 0 bases and the J segment 0 bases; nucleotides outside the gene matches: 3. Here the CDR3 reads CAISESVGQSTDTQYF. The CDR3 nucleotides are TGTGCCATCAGTGAGTCGGTGGGACAGAGCACAGATACGCAGTATTTT.

The chain recombines TRBV5-1 with TRBJ2-3; the match to TRBD2 covers 7 bases. CDR3 size: 17 residues. Germline V gene lookup returns CDR1 SGHRS and CDR2 YFSETQ. V shed 4 bases, J shed 4 bases, and the junction held 15 bases outside the gene matches. CDR3 DNA sequence: TGCGCCAGCAGCCCGTCCCCTGGAGCGGGATGGGCAGATACGCAGTATTTT. Translation gives CASSPSPGAGWADTQYF.

V and J are TRBV4-1 and TRBJ2-1; 13 bases are shared with TRBD2. The CDR3 consists of 15 residues. Germline trimming cut 2 bases from V and 7 bases from J; bases unmatched to any gene: 2. Germline CDR1 reads MGHRA; CDR2 reads YSYEKL. CDR3 sequence reads: CASSQLGLAGNEQFF. CDR3 DNA sequence: TGCGCCAGCAGCCAATTGGGACTAGCGGGGAATGAGCAGTTCTTC.